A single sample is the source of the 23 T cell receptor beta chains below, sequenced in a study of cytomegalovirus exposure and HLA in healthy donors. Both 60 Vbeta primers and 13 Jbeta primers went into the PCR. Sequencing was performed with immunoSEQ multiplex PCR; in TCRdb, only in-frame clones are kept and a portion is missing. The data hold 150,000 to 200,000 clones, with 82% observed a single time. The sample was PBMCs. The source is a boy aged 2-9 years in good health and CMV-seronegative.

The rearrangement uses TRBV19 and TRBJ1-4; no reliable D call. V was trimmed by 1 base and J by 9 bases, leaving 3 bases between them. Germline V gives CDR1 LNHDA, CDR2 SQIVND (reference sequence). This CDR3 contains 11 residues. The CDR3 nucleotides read TGTGCCAGTAGTATAGGGCAAAAACTGTTTTTT. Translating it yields CASSIGQKLFF.

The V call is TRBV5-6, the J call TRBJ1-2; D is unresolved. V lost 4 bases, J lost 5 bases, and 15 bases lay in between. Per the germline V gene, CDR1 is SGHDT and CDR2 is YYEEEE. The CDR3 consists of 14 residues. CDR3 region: CASSEEGRMYGYTF. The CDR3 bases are TGTGCCAGCAGCGAGGAGGGCCGGATGTATGGCTACACCTTC.

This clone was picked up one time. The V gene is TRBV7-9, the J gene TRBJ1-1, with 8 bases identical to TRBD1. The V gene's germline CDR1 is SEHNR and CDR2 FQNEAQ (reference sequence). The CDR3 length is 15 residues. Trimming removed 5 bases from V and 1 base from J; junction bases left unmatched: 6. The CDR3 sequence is CASSPPRGRNTEAFF. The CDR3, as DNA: TGTGCCAGCAGCCCTCCCAGGGGGCGGAACACTGAAGCTTTCTTT.

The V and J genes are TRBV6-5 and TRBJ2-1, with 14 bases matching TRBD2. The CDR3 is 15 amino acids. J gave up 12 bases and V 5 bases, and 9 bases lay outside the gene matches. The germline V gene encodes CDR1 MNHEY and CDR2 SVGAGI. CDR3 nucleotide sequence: TGTGCCAGCAGTAGGGGGACTAGCGGGAGTAGTGGGCAGTTCTTC. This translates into CASSRGTSGSSGQFF.

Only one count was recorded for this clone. The CDR3 DNA follows: TGTGCCAGCTCACTTGAAGGGGGCTCCTACGAGCAGTACTTC. The encoded protein is CASSLEGGSYEQYF. The chain links TRBV18 to TRBJ2-7, with D possibly TRBD1 on 6 matching bases. V lost 4 bases and J lost 0, with 10 bases in between. CDR3 length equals 14 residues. Germline assignment: CDR1 KGHSH and CDR2 LQKENI.

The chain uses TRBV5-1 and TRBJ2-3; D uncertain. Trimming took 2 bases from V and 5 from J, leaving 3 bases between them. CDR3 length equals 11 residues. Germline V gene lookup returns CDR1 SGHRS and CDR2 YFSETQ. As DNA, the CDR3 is TGCGCCAGCAGCTTCAGAGATACGCAGTATTTT. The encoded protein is CASSFRDTQYF.

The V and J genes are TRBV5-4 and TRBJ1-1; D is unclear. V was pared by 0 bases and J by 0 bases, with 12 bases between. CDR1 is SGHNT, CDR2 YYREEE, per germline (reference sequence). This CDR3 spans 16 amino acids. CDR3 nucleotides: TGTGCCAGCAGCTTGGTTCGACCGGGGATGAACACTGAAGCTTTCTTT. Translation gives CASSLVRPGMNTEAFF.

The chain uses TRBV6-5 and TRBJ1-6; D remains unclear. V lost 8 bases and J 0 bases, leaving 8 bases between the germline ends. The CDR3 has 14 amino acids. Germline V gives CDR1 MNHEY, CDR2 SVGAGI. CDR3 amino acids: CASASSSYNSPLHF. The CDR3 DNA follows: TGTGCCAGCGCTTCGAGCTCCTATAATTCACCCCTCCACTTT.

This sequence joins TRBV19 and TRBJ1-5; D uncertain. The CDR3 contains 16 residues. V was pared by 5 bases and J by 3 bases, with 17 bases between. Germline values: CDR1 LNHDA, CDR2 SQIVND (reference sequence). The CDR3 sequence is CASSGFRNAYNQPQHF. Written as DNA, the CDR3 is TGTGCCAGTAGTGGATTCAGGAATGCCTACAATCAGCCCCAGCATTTT.

The CDR3 is CASSYSGFSYEQYF. The DNA for the CDR3 is TGTGCCAGTAGTTATTCAGGTTTTTCCTACGAGCAGTACTTC. V gene TRBV19 combines with J gene TRBJ2-7, with no clear D. CDR3 size: 14 residues. V lost 5 bases and J 1 base, leaving 12 bases between the germline ends. The germline CDR1 and CDR2 sequences are LNHDA and SQIVND (reference sequence).

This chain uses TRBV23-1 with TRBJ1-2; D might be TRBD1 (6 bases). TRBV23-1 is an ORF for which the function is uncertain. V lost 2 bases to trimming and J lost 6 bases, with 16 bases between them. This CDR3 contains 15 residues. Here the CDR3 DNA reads TGCGCCAGCAGTCAAACCCTCGCCAGGGGCGATGGCTACACCTTC. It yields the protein CASSQTLARGDGYTF.

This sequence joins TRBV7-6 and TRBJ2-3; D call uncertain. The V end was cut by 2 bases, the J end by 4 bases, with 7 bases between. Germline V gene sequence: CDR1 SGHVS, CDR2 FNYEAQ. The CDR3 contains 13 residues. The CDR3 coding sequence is TGTGCCAGCAGCTTATCCCATGCAGATACGCAGTATTTT. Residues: CASSLSHADTQYF.

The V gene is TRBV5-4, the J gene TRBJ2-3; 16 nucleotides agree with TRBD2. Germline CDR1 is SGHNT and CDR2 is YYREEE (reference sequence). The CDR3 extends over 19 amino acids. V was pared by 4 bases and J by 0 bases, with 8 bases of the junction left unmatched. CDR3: CASSPGTSGGVGSTDTQYF. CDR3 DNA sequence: TGTGCCAGCAGCCCCGGGACTAGCGGGGGGGTCGGTAGCACAGATACGCAGTATTTT. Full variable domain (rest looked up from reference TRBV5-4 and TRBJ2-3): ETGVTQSPTHLIKTRGQQVTLRCSSQSGHNTVSWYQQALGQGPQFIFQYYREEENGRGNFPPRFSGLQFPNYSSELNVNALELDDSALYLCASSPGTSGGVGSTDTQYFGPGTRLTVL.

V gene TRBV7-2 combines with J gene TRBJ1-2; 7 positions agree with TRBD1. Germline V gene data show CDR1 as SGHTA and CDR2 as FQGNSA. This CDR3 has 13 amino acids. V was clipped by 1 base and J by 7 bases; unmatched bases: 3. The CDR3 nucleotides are TGTGCCAGCAGCTTAGAGGGGGCCGGTGGCTACACCTTC. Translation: CASSLEGAGGYTF.

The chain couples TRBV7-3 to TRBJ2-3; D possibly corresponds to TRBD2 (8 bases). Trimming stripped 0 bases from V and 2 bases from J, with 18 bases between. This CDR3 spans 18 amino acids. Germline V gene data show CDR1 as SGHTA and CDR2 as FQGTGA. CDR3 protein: CASSLTKGAGGITDTQYF. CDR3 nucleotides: TGTGCCAGCAGCTTAACGAAGGGGGCGGGGGGAATCACAGATACGCAGTATTTT.

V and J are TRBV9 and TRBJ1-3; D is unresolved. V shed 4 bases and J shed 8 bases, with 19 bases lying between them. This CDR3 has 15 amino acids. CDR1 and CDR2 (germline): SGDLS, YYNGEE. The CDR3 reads CASSPRPRAGDTIYF. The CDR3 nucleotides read TGTGCCAGCAGCCCTCGTCCGCGGGCCGGGGACACCATATATTTT.

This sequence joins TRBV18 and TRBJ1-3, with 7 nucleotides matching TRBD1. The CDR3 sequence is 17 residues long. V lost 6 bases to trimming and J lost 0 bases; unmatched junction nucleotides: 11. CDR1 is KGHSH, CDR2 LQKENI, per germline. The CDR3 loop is CASSRQATGTSGNTIYF. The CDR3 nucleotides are TGTGCCAGCTCGCGACAAGCGACAGGGACCTCTGGAAACACCATATATTTT.

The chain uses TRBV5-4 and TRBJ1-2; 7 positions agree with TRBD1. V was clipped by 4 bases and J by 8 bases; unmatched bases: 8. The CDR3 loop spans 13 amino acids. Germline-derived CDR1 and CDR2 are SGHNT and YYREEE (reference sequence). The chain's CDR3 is CASSPDRVLGYTF. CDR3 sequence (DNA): TGTGCCAGCAGCCCTGACAGGGTTTTAGGCTACACCTTC.

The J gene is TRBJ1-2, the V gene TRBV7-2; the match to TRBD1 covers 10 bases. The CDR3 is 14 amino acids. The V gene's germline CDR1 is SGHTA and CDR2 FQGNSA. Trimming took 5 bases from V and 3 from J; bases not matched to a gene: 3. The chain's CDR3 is CASSGGTGDYGYTF. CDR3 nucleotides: TGTGCCAGCAGCGGCGGGACAGGGGACTATGGCTACACCTTC.

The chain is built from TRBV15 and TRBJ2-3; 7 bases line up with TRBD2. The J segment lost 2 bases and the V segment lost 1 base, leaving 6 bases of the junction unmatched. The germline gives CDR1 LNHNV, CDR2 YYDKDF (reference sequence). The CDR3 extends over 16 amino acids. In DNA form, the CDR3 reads TGTGCCACCAGCAGAGCGAGCGGGGCCTCCACAGATACGCAGTATTTT. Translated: CATSRASGASTDTQYF.

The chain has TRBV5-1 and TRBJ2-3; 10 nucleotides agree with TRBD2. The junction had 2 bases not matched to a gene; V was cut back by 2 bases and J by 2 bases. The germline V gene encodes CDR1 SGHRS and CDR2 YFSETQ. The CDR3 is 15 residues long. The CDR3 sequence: CASSLSGGDTDTQYF. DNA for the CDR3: TGCGCCAGCAGCTTAAGCGGGGGGGACACAGATACGCAGTATTTT.

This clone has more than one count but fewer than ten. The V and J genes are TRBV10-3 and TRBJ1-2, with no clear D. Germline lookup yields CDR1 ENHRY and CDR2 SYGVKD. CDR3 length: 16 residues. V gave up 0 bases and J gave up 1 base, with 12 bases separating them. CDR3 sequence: CAISESLSFSNYGYTF. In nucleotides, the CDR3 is TGTGCCATCAGTGAGTCTCTGAGCTTTAGTAACTATGGCTACACCTTC.

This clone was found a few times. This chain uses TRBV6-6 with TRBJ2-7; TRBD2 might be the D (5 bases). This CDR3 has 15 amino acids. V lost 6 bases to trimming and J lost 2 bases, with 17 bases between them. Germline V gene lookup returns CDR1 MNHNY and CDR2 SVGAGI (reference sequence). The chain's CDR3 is CASRLRPSGPYEQYF. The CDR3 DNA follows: TGTGCCAGCAGGCTCAGGCCCAGCGGACCCTACGAGCAGTACTTC.